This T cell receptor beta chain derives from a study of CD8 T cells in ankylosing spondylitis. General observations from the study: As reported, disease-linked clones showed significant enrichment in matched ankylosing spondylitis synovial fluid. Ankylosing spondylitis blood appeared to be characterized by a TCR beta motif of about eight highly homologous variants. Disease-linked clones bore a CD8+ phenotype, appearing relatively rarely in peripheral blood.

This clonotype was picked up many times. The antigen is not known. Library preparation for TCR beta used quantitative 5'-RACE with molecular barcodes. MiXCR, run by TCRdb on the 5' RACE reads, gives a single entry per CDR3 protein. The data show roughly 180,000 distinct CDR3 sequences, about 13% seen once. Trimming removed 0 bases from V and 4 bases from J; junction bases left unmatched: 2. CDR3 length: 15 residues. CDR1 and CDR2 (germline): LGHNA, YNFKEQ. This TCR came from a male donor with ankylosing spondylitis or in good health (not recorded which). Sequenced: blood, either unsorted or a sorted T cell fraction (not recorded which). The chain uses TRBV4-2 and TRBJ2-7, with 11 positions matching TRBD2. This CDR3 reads CASSQDPSGGYEQYF. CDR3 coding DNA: TGTGCCAGCAGCCAAGATCCTAGCGGGGGGTACGAGCAGTACTTC.